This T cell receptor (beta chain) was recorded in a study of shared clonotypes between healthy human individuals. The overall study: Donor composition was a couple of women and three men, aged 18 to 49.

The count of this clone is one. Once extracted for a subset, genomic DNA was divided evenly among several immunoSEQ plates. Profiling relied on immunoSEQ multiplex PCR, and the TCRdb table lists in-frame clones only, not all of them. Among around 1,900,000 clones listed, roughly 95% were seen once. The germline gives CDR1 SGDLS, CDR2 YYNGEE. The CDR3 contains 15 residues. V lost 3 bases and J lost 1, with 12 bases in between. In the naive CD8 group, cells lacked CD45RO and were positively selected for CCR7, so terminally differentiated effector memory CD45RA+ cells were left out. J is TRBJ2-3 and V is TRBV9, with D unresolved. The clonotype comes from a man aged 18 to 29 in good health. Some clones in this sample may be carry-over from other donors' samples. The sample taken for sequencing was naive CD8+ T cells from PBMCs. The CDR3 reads CASSGREPGTDTQYF. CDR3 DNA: TGTGCCAGCAGCGGCCGTGAGCCGGGCACAGATACGCAGTATTTT.